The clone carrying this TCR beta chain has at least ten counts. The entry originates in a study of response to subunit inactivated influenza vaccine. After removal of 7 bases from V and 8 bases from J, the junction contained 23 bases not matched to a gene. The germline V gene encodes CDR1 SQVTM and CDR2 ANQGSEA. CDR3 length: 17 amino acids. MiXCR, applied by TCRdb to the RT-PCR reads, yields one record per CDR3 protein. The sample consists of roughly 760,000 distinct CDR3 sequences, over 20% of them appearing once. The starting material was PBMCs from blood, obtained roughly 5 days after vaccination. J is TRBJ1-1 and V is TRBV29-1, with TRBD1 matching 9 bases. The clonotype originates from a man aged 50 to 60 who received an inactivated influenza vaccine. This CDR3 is CSAAGLPGDRVGVEAFF. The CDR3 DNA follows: TGCAGCGCCGCGGGCCTTCCTGGGGACAGGGTAGGGGTAGAAGCTTTCTTT.